This T cell receptor beta chain was retrieved from a study of Ad26.COV2.S vaccination and SARS-CoV-2 variants. Findings and limits, study-wide: Vaccinees showed greater spike-specific TCR breadth than placebo recipients.

Details on this clone: Its antigen remains unknown.

The repertoire was sequenced with immunoSEQ multiplex PCR; TCRdb's copy has only in-frame clones and lacks some. The repertoire has roughly 700,000 clones, around 92% of them found once; the top ten carry about 1.5%. Treatment: 15 to 20 received Ad26.COV2.S at low or high dose, single or two shots; about 5 received placebo; per-sample allocation not given. Sampling was performed 63 days after the first vaccine or placebo injection. The study used a vaccine consisting of an Ad26 vector that expressed Wuhan-strain SARS-CoV-2 spike. CDR1 ENHRY and CDR2 SYGVKD come from the germline V gene. V lost 2 bases, J lost 0 bases, and 7 bases lay in between. The CDR3 loop spans 15 amino acids.

Source: peripheral blood, taken in a trial of Ad26.COV2.S vaccine versus placebo. The genes are TRBV10-3 and TRBJ1-4; D gene uncertain. The TCR comes from a person between 18 and 59 years old who received the Ad26.COV2.S COVID-19 vaccine or a placebo. In DNA form, the CDR3 reads TGTGCCATCAGTGAGGCAGGAGCAACTAATGAAAAACTGTTTTTT. Translated, it gives CAISEAGATNEKLFF.